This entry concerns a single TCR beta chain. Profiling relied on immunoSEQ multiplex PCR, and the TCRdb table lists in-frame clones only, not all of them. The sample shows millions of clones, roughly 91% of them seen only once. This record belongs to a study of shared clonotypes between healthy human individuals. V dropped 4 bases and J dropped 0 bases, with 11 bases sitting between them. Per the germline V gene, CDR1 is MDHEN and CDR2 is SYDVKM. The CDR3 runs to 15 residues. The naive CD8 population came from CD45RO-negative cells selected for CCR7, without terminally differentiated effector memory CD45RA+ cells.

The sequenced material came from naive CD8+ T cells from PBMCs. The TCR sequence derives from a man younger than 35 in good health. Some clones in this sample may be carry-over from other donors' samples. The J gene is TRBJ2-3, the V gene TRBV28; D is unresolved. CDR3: CASSSVASSTDTQYF. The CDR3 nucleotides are TGTGCCAGCAGTTCGGTCGCTAGTAGCACAGATACGCAGTATTTT.